Below are 11 T cell receptor beta chains sequenced from a single sample in a study of T cells of healthy individuals. MiXCR was run by TCRdb on the 5' RACE reads, yielding one entry per CDR3 protein. The table records around 63,000 distinct CDR3 sequences, 15% to 20% of them present only once. Every receptor here comes from a human donor in good health.

This clonotype was detected a few times. This CDR3 is CASSVRLANEQFF. In DNA form, the CDR3 reads TGTGCCAGCAGCGTCAGACTAGCTAATGAGCAGTTCTTC. This chain links TRBV12-3 or TRBV12-4 with TRBJ2-1; the match to TRBD2 covers 7 bases. This CDR3 has 13 residues. Trimming at V came to 6 bases and at J to 7 bases, leaving 6 bases not matched to a gene.

The genes are TRBV12-3 or TRBV12-4 and TRBJ1-1, with 9 bases that match TRBD1. This CDR3 is built from 13 residues. With V trimmed by 8 bases and J by 4 bases, 5 bases remained unmatched. The CDR3 nucleotides read TGTGCCAGCTTATCACAGGGGGCCACTGAAGCTTTCTTT. This sequence encodes CASLSQGATEAFF.

The rearrangement joins TRBV7-9 to TRBJ2-7; D is possibly TRBD1 or TRBD2 (5 bases each). From germline, CDR1 is SEHNR and CDR2 FQNEAQ (reference sequence). V dropped 5 bases and J dropped 0 bases, with 14 bases sitting between them. This CDR3 is 15 amino acids long. The CDR3 DNA reads TGTGCCAGCAGCACTGGGACGGCCGACTCCTACGAGCAGTACTTC. Translated: CASSTGTADSYEQYF.

This clonotype was seen a few times. The V and J genes are TRBV12-5 and TRBJ2-5; possibly TRBD2 for D (7 bases). The CDR3 totals 14 residues. V was cut by 1 base and J by 5 bases, with 11 bases left in between. Germline loops: CDR1 LGHNT, CDR2 FRNRAP. The CDR3 DNA sequence: TGTGCTAGTGGTTTGGAAGGGGGGGTCGAGACCCAGTACTTC. It is translated as CASGLEGGVETQYF.

The V call is TRBV20-1, the J call TRBJ2-1; 12 bases match TRBD2. The CDR3 runs to 15 residues. Trimming at V came to 4 bases and at J to 6 bases, leaving 7 bases not matched to a gene. Germline V gene data show CDR1 as DFQATT and CDR2 as SNEGSKA (reference sequence). CDR3: CSATPLAGGRNEQFF. CDR3 sequence (DNA): TGCAGTGCTACACCTCTAGCGGGAGGGCGCAATGAGCAGTTCTTC.

This clonotype was seen at least ten times. The rearrangement uses TRBV4-3 and TRBJ2-7; 7 bases match TRBD2. The CDR3 has 15 residues. The ends lost 4 bases at V and 0 bases at J; junction bases unmatched: 6. Germline CDR1 is LGHNA and CDR2 is YSLEER. CDR3 bases: TGCGCCAGCAGCCTGAGCAGGACTAGCTCCTACGAGCAGTACTTC. It encodes CASSLSRTSSYEQYF.

This clonotype was picked up many times. The rearrangement links TRBV20-1 to TRBJ2-1, with 10 nucleotides matching TRBD2. The CDR3 loop spans 16 amino acids. Trimming removed 6 bases from V and 0 bases from J; junction bases left unmatched: 8. Germline lookup yields CDR1 DFQATT and CDR2 SNEGSKA (reference sequence). The CDR3 region has the DNA TGCAGTGCCTACAATAGCGGGGGGCCCTCCTACAATGAGCAGTTCTTC. Its translation: CSAYNSGGPSYNEQFF.

This clonotype was seen more than once but under ten times. This chain links TRBV7-9 with TRBJ2-1; D is uncertain. Trimming shortened V by 0 bases and J by 5 bases, and 5 bases separated the two germline ends. The CDR3 spans 13 residues. The germline V gene has CDR1 SEHNR and CDR2 FQNEAQ (reference sequence). CDR3 bases: TGTGCCAGCAGCTTAGCATCCAACAATGAGCAGTTCTTC. Translating gives CASSLASNNEQFF.

This clonotype was detected many times. The chain recombines TRBV2 with TRBJ1-2; D possibly corresponds to TRBD1 (6 bases). V lost 10 bases to trimming and J lost 6 bases, with 18 bases between them. The CDR3 is made up of 13 amino acids. Germline V CDR1 and CDR2: SNHLY, FYNNEI. In DNA, the CDR3 is TGTGCCACCATGCCCTCAGGGGAGAATGGCTACACCTTC. It translates to CATMPSGENGYTF.

This clonotype was seen a handful of times. J is TRBJ1-2 and V is TRBV6-6; D gene unclear. Germline-derived CDR1 and CDR2 are MNHNY and SVGAGI (reference sequence). This CDR3 has 13 amino acids. V shed 5 bases and J shed 0 bases, with 7 bases lying between them. CDR3 in amino acids: CASSRMTNYGYTF. In DNA, the CDR3 is TGTGCCAGCAGTAGAATGACTAACTATGGCTACACCTTC.

This clonotype was found many times. This chain links TRBV12-3 or TRBV12-4 with TRBJ2-7; D gene uncertain. V shed 2 bases and J shed 4 bases, with 12 bases lying between them. This CDR3 comprises 14 residues. CDR3 sequence (DNA): TGTGCCAGCAGTTTACTAGGCCAGCCATACGAGCAGTACTTC. This encodes CASSLLGQPYEQYF.